This TCR beta chain appears in the sequencing data of a study of blood T cell repertoires in COVID-19. Study-level information: Spain, Italy and the United States supplied samples that represented acute and convalescent COVID-19. T cells, B-cell-depleted T cells, or PBMCs supplied cDNA or gDNA.

As originally analysed: Estimates of nucleated cell counts were drawn from the amplification of reference gene primers. Using immunoSEQ multiplex PCR, the repertoire was profiled, and TCRdb retains in-frame clones only, with some absent. V, J and clone size reflect that table, while D and trimming were determined from the DNA. In the table there are just over 50,000 clones, approximately 90% of which are singletons. CDR3 length: 14 residues. V was clipped by 5 bases and J by 2 bases, with 13 bases between them. Germline CDR1 reads SQVTM; CDR2 reads ANQGSEA. The chain combines TRBV29-1 with TRBJ2-1; D possibly corresponds to TRBD2 (5 bases). The source material was peripheral blood. The TCR originated in a man between 65 and 85 years old with acute or convalescent COVID-19. CDR3 in amino acids: CSVSNGVPYNEQFF. As DNA, the CDR3 is TGCAGCGTTTCGAACGGGGTTCCCTACAATGAGCAGTTCTTC.